This is a list of T cell receptor beta chains from one sample in a study of metastatic and nonmetastatic thyroid tumors. TCRdb called clones again from the PCR reads with MiXCR. This sample has about 69,000 clones, with approximately 15% found just once. The sequenced sample was blood. The source of these receptors is a male donor with papillary thyroid cancer or a benign thyroid nodule (not recorded which). Some clones in this sample may be carry-over from other donors' samples. Both conserved end residues are trimmed from each CDR3. The D gene is left open where the match is weak.

j_gene,v_gene,d_gene,CDR3aa
TRBJ2-3,TRBV29-1,NA,SVAAGIIGTDTQY
TRBJ1-2,TRBV6-2/TRBV6-3,TRBD1,ASRRDRGVYGYT
TRBJ2-3,TRBV21-1,NA,ASSRARTSGRAGDTQY
TRBJ1-5,TRBV3-1,NA,ASSRGVGNQPQH
TRBJ2-5,TRBV6-1,TRBD2,ASSVPGGGQGTQY
TRBJ1-6,TRBV29-1,NA,SVELEANSPLH
TRBJ2-3,TRBV2,NA,ASSEAQGKDTSTDTQY
TRBJ2-3,TRBV5-1,NA,ASSLTWGPTDTQY
TRBJ2-2,TRBV11-1,TRBD2,ASSFFSGTNTGELF
TRBJ1-1,TRBV6-1,NA,ASSQDTRMGTEAF
TRBJ2-1,TRBV29-1,NA,SVEDPGRGSYNEQF
TRBJ2-1,TRBV19,TRBD1,ASSMGTVAVDEHF
TRBJ1-1,TRBV27,TRBD1,ASRLLRTGENTEAF
TRBJ2-1,TRBV20-1,NA,SARTGTGCLKF
TRBJ2-3,TRBV10-3,TRBD2,AISESERDYTDTQY
TRBJ2-1,TRBV7-2,NA,ASSVRLVEEQF
TRBJ1-4,TRBV29-1,NA,SVRGGVGEKLF
TRBJ2-7,TRBV4-3,NA,ASSQEGPLKAYEQY
TRBJ2-2,TRBV3-1,NA,ASSQGGRFFAGELF
TRBJ2-1,TRBV7-3,NA,ASSLEHSYNEQF
TRBJ1-2,TRBV6-1,NA,ASSEVGSSVSYT
TRBJ2-1,TRBV4-1,TRBD2,ASSQGGGRSVGPYNEQF
TRBJ2-3,TRBV5-1,TRBD2,ASSSPTRGDVTQY
TRBJ1-1,TRBV18,NA,ASSPGLEGTEAF
TRBJ1-1,TRBV6-2/TRBV6-3,TRBD1,ASSYPRDRDMNTEAF
TRBJ2-7,TRBV5-4,TRBD1,ASSLETGVSYEQY
TRBJ2-1,TRBV6-2/TRBV6-3,NA,ASGNRTIVLSSSYNEQF
TRBJ2-7,TRBV5-8,NA,ASSLRGLSSYEQY
TRBJ2-1,TRBV5-4,NA,ASSLGPSLSSSYNEQF
TRBJ2-5,TRBV20-1,TRBD1,SARTGVEAQEIQY
TRBJ2-3,TRBV27,NA,ASSLSGRGESGTDTQY
TRBJ2-7,TRBV28,NA,ASSFNYDQY
TRBJ1-4,TRBV20-1,NA,SASKGDGEKLF
TRBJ2-7,TRBV2,NA,ASSEGVRGYEQY
TRBJ1-3,TRBV19,NA,ASSIGGWHSGNTIY
TRBJ1-5,TRBV28,NA,ASNTGTQNQPQH
TRBJ1-1,TRBV28,NA,ASSLNPQAPNTEAF
TRBJ1-2,TRBV28,NA,ASRTEGGGPYGYT
TRBJ2-1,TRBV20-1,TRBD2,SAIPGTSEINEQF
TRBJ2-1,TRBV24-1,TRBD1,ATSDGDRGVNEQF